Each of the 20 T cell receptor beta chains below was sequenced from the same sample in a study of human T cells and chemical hapten exposure. TCRdb analysed the RACE reads with MiXCR anew, one entry per CDR3 protein. Of roughly 62,000 distinct CDR3 sequences in the sample, approximately 13% are singletons; the top ten hold roughly 2.6%. Stated time point: patch test 3, about 24 weeks after DPC sensitization. The sample's treatment: therapeutic diphenylcyclopropenone sensitization with weekly scalp DPC. This specimen was whole blood, taken in connection with sensitization to the hapten diphenylcyclopropenone (DPC). The receptors originated from a man aged 25 to 45 with alopecia areata. Some clones in this sample may be carry-over from other donors' samples.

This clonotype was observed a handful of times. This rearrangement joins TRBV11-2 to TRBJ1-6; D uncertain. The CDR3 is 14 residues long. Germline V lookup: CDR1 SGHAT, CDR2 FQNNGV. Trimming pared 6 bases from V and 7 bases from J, leaving 13 bases between. In DNA form, the CDR3 reads TGTGCCAGCAGACAGACGACTAGGAATTCACCCCTCCACTTT. This translates into CASRQTTRNSPLHF.

In the case of this clonotype: This may be a read error, as it is one base from a much larger clone. It is likely a read error, because the conserved phenylalanine at the end of the CDR3 is missing. The chain links TRBV14 to TRBJ2-1; 7 bases line up with TRBD2. The ends lost 5 bases at V and 6 bases at J; junction bases unmatched: 4. Germline V lookup: CDR1 SGHDN, CDR2 FVKESK. This CDR3 has 13 residues. The CDR3 reads CASSLGLPNEQFS. The CDR3 DNA reads TGTGCCAGCAGCTTGGGACTACCCAATGAGCAGTTCTCC.

With respect to this clonotype: Given a much more abundant clone one base away, this may be a read error. This rearrangement joins TRBV6-4 to TRBJ1-5; the D gene is possibly TRBD1 (5 bases). Germline V CDR1 and CDR2: MRHNA, SNTAGT. This CDR3 contains 13 residues. Deletions cut 6 bases from V and 4 bases from J, with 10 bases between. The CDR3 DNA follows: TGTGCCAGCAGCGAACAGGAAAATCAGCCCCAGCATTTT. Its translation is CASSEQENQPQHF.

This clonotype was recorded a few times. The rearrangement joins TRBV29-1 to TRBJ1-2; possible D gene TRBD1, 5 bases. CDR3 size: 13 residues. Trimming left V 3 bases short and J 7 bases short, with 15 bases between. Germline loops: CDR1 SQVTM, CDR2 ANQGSEA. The CDR3 DNA reads TGCAGCGTTGAGGAACTGCAGGGAACTGGCTACACCTTC. Its translation: CSVEELQGTGYTF.

This clonotype turned up a few times. The rearrangement joins TRBV6-4 to TRBJ1-5; tentative D call: TRBD1 (5 bases). Between the trimmed V and J ends, which lost 3 bases and 6 bases, there was a span of 12 bases. This CDR3 has 14 amino acids. Germline V lookup: CDR1 MRHNA, CDR2 SNTAGT. CDR3 sequence (DNA): TGTGCCAGCAGTGAAGGTTCAGGGAGTCAGCCCCAGCATTTT. This encodes CASSEGSGSQPQHF.

This clonotype was counted many times. V gene TRBV5-8 combines with J gene TRBJ1-5, with unresolved D. The CDR3 runs to 13 residues. Between the trimmed V and J ends, which lost 4 bases and 5 bases, there was a span of 10 bases. Germline CDR1 SGHTS, CDR2 YDEGEE. The CDR3 region is CASSQRSDQPQHF. As DNA, the CDR3 is TGTGCCAGCAGCCAGCGAAGCGATCAGCCCCAGCATTTT.

The rearrangement uses TRBV29-1 and TRBJ2-5; 9 positions agree with TRBD1. From germline, CDR1 is SQVTM and CDR2 ANQGSEA. The J segment lost 5 bases and the V segment lost 7 bases, leaving 8 bases of the junction unmatched. The CDR3 sequence is 13 residues long. The CDR3 is CSANRGQRETQYF. As DNA, the CDR3 is TGCAGCGCTAACAGGGGGCAGCGGGAGACCCAGTACTTC.

The chain combines TRBV2 with TRBJ1-5; D is unresolved. The V end was cut by 9 bases, the J end by 6 bases, with 15 bases between. CDR1 and CDR2 (germline): SNHLY, FYNNEI. This CDR3 is built from 13 residues. CDR3 nucleotides: TGTGCCAGTGGAAAAGAAGGTGGTCAGCCCCAGCATTTT. Translation gives CASGKEGGQPQHF.

This sequence joins TRBV12-5 and TRBJ2-3, with D hard to call. Deletions cut 1 base from V and 0 bases from J, with 8 bases between. CDR3 length: 15 amino acids. Looked up from germline, CDR1 is LGHNT and CDR2 is FRNRAP. The CDR3 is CASGLGASSTDTQYF. The CDR3 DNA follows: TGTGCTAGTGGTTTGGGAGCCTCAAGCACAGATACGCAGTATTTT.

This clonotype was seen only a few times. This chain connects TRBV28 to TRBJ1-4; a possible D gene is TRBD1 (5 bases). The germline V gene encodes CDR1 MDHEN and CDR2 SYDVKM. With 5 bases removed from V and 8 bases from J, the gap between germline ends came to 15 bases. CDR3 length: 14 amino acids. CDR3 amino acids: CASSGGVGREKLFF. CDR3 coding DNA: TGTGCCAGCAGTGGAGGGGTAGGGCGGGAAAAACTGTTTTTT.

In this sample, this clonotype turned up many times. This chain links TRBV7-9 with TRBJ2-5; tentatively, D is TRBD1 (5 bases). CDR1 and CDR2 from the germline V gene are SEHNR and FQNEAQ (reference sequence). The CDR3 runs to 13 residues. Trimming took off 4 bases at V and 2 bases at J, with 8 bases between the two ends. In DNA, the CDR3 is TGTGCCAGCAGCTACCAGGGACAAGAGACCCAGTACTTC. It yields the protein CASSYQGQETQYF. Full variable domain (remainder filled in from reference TRBV7-9 and TRBJ2-5): DTGVSQNPRHKITKRGQNVTFRCDPISEHNRLYWYRQTLGQGPEFLTYFQNEAQLEKSRLLSDRFSAERPKGSFSTLEIQRTEQGDSAMYLCASSYQGQETQYFGPGTRLLVL.

There are many counts of this clonotype. The CDR3, as DNA: TGTGCCAGCAGCCATGTGGGTCAGGGTTATGGCTACACCTTC. Protein product: CASSHVGQGYGYTF. The V and J genes are TRBV5-5 and TRBJ1-2; tentatively, D is TRBD1 (5 bases). Trimming shortened V by 4 bases and J by 5 bases, and 15 bases separated the two germline ends. This CDR3 spans 14 amino acids. Germline loops: CDR1 SGHKS, CDR2 YYEKEE (reference sequence).

This clonotype was detected ten times or more. The chain carries TRBV24-1 and TRBJ1-1, with D perhaps matching TRBD1 (6 bases). This CDR3 is built from 15 residues. The V end was cut by 2 bases, the J end by 1 base, with 10 bases between. Per the germline V gene, CDR1 is KGHDR and CDR2 is SFDVKD. CDR3 region: CATSDSRTENTEAFF. In nucleotides, the CDR3 is TGTGCCACCAGTGATTCCAGGACAGAGAACACTGAAGCTTTCTTT.

The sample holds many counts of this clonotype. The chain uses TRBV28 and TRBJ1-1, with 7 bases matching TRBD1. Trimming took 5 bases from V and 1 from J; bases not matched to a gene: 7. The CDR3 totals 15 residues. Germline CDR1 and CDR2: MDHEN and SYDVKM. This CDR3 reads CASSQGGGWNTEAFF. CDR3 nucleotide sequence: TGTGCCAGCAGTCAGGGGGGCGGGTGGAACACTGAAGCTTTCTTT.

This clonotype was recorded at least ten times. As DNA, the CDR3 is TGTGCCAGCAGCTTCGGGGGCTCCTATAATTCACCCCTCCACTTT. Translated: CASSFGGSYNSPLHF. The V and J genes are TRBV7-9 and TRBJ1-6; D might be TRBD1 (5 bases). CDR1 is SEHNR, CDR2 FQNEAQ, per germline (reference sequence). The CDR3 runs 15 residues. V lost 3 bases to trimming and J lost 0 bases, with 6 bases between them.

This clonotype was observed a few times. V and J are TRBV6-1 and TRBJ2-5, with D perhaps TRBD2 (6 bases). Trimming cost V 11 bases and J 2 bases, with 24 bases left between them. Germline CDR1 MNHNS, CDR2 SASEGT. The CDR3 runs 16 residues. CDR3 region: CAGSGLREARQETQYF. The CDR3 bases are TGTGCCGGCTCAGGACTACGGGAAGCACGGCAAGAGACCCAGTACTTC.

The chain employs TRBV29-1 and TRBJ2-3; tentative D call: TRBD1 (5 bases). V dropped 7 bases and J dropped 6 bases, with 11 bases sitting between them. CDR3 size: 11 residues. Germline CDR1 and CDR2: SQVTM and ANQGSEA. CDR3 in DNA: TGCAGCGCTCCTAGGGGTGATACGCAGTATTTT. It translates to CSAPRGDTQYF.

This clonotype was recorded once. The CDR3 spells CASSSLAKQYF. The CDR3 DNA is TGTGCCAGCAGTTCGCTAGCGAAGCAGTACTTC. The chain employs TRBV28 and TRBJ2-7; the D gene is possibly TRBD2 (6 bases). V dropped 4 bases and J dropped 8 bases, with 9 bases sitting between them. The CDR3 has 11 amino acids. Germline lookup yields CDR1 MDHEN and CDR2 SYDVKM.

In this sample, this clonotype turned up a few times. This rearrangement joins TRBV5-4 to TRBJ2-7; D possibly uses TRBD1 or TRBD2 (7 bases each). Germline lookup yields CDR1 SGHNT and CDR2 YYREEE (reference sequence). V lost 6 bases and J 0 bases, leaving 16 bases between the germline ends. The CDR3 length is 15 residues. The CDR3 loop is CASTHSGDSSYEQYF. In DNA form, the CDR3 reads TGTGCCAGCACCCACAGCGGGGACAGCTCCTACGAGCAGTACTTC.

There are a few counts of this clonotype. The chain has TRBV9 and TRBJ1-5; TRBD1 aligns across 7 bases. The CDR3 loop spans 15 amino acids. Germline CDR1 SGDLS, CDR2 YYNGEE. V lost 3 bases and J lost 2; bases outside the gene matches: 5. The CDR3 sequence: CASSALGQGNQPQHF. The CDR3 nucleotides are TGTGCCAGCAGCGCCCTTGGACAGGGCAATCAGCCCCAGCATTTT.